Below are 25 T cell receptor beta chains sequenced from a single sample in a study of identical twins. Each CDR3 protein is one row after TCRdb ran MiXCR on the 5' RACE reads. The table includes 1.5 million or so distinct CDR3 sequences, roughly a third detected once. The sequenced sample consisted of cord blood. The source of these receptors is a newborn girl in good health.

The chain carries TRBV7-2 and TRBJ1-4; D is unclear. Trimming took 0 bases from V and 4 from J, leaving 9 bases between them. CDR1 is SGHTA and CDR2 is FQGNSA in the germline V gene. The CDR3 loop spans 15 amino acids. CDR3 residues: CASSLAVTLNEKLFF. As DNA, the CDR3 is TGTGCCAGCAGCTTAGCGGTCACGCTTAATGAAAAACTGTTTTTT.

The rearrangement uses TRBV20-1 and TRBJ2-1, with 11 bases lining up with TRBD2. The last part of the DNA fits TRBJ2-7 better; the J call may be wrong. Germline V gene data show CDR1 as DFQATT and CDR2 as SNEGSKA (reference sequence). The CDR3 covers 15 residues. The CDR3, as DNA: TGCAGTGCTAGAGCGCCGGGACTAGCGGTCAATGAGCAGTACTTC. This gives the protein CSARAPGLAVNEQYF.

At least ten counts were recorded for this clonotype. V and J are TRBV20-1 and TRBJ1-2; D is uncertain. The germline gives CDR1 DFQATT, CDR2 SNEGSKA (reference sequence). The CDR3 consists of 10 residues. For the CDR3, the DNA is TGCAGCGCTCAAGGCTATGGCTACACCTTC. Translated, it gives CSAQGYGYTF.

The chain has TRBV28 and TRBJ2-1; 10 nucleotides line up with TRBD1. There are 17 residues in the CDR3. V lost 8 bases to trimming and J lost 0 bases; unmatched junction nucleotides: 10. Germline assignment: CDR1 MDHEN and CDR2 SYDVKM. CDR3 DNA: TGTGCCAGCCACGGGACAGGGGACCCATACTCCTACAATGAGCAGTTCTTC. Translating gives CASHGTGDPYSYNEQFF.

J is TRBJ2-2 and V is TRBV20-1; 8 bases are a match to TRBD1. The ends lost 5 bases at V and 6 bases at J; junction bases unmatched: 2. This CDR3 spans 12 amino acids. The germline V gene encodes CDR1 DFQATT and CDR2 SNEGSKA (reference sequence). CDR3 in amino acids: CSADRGPGELFF. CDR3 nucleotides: TGCAGTGCTGACAGGGGTCCCGGGGAGCTGTTTTTT.

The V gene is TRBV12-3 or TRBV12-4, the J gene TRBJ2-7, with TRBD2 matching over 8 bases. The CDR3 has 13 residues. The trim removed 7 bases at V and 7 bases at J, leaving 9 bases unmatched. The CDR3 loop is CASTTSGHDEQYF. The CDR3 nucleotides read TGTGCCAGCACCACTAGCGGCCACGATGAGCAGTACTTC.

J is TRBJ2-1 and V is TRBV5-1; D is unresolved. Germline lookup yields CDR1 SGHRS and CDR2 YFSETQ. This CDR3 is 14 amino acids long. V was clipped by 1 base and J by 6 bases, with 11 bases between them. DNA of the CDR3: TGCGCCAGCAGCTTGACATCTTCCCTCAATGAGCAGTTCTTC. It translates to CASSLTSSLNEQFF. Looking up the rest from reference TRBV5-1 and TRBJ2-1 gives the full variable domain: KAGVTQTPRYLIKTRGQQVTLSCSPISGHRSVSWYQQTPGQGLQFLFEYFSETQRNKGNFPGRFSGRQFSNSRSEMNVSTLELGDSALYLCASSLTSSLNEQFFGPGTRLTVL.

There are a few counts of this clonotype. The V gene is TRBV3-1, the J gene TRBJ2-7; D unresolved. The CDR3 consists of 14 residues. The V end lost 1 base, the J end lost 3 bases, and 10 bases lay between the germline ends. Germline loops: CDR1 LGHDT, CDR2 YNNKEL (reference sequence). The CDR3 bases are TGTGCCAGCAGCCAAGTTTCAGGAATCTACGAGCAGTACTTC. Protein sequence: CASSQVSGIYEQYF.

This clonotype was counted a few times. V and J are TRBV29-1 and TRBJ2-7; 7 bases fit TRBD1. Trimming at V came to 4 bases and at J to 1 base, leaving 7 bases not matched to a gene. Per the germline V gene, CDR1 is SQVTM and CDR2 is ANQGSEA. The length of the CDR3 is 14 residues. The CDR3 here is CSVVEQGSSYEQYF. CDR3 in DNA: TGCAGCGTTGTTGAACAGGGGTCATCCTACGAGCAGTACTTC.

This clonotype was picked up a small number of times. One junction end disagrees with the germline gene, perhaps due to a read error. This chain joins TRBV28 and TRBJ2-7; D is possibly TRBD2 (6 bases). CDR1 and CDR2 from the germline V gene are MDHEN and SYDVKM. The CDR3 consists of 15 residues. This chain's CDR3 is CASSRRRGLSSEQYF. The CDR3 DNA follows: TGTGCCAGCAGTCGACGGCGGGGCCTCTCCTCCGAGCAGTACTTC.

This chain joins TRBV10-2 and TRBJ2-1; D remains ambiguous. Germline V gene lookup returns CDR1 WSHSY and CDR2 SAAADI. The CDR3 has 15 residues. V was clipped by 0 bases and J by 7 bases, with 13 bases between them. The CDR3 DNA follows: TGCGCCAGCAGTGAGTCGAAAGGCCAATGGAATGAGCAGTTCTTC. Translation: CASSESKGQWNEQFF.

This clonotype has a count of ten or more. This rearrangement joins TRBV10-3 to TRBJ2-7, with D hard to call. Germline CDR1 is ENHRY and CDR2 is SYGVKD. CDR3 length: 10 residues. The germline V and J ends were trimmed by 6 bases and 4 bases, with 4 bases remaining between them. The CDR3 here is CAIRPYEQYF. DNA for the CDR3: TGTGCCATCAGGCCTTACGAGCAGTACTTC.

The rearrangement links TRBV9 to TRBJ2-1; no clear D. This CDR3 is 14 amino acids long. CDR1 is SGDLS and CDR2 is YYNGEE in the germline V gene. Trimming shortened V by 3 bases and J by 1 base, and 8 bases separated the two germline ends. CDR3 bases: TGTGCCAGCAGCGGCGACCTATCCTACAATGAGCAGTTCTTC. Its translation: CASSGDLSYNEQFF.

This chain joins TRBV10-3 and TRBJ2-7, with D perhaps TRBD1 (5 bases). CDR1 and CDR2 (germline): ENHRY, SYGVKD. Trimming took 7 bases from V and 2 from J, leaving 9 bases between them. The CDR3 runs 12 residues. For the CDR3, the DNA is TGTGCCATCAAGGGCAGGGCCTACGAGCAGTACTTC. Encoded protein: CAIKGRAYEQYF.

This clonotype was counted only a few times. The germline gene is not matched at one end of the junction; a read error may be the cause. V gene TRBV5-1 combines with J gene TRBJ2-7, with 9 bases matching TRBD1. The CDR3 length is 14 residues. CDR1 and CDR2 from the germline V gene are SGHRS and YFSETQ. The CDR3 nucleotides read TGTGCCAGCAGCTTATACAGGGGGCCCTACGAGCAGTACTTC. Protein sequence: CASSLYRGPYEQYF.

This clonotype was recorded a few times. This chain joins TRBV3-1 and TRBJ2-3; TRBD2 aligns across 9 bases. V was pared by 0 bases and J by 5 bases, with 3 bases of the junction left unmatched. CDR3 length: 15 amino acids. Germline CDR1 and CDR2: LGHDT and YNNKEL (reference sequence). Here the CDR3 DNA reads TGTGCCAGCAGCCAAGATACGCGGGGGGGAGATACGCAGTATTTT. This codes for CASSQDTRGGDTQYF.

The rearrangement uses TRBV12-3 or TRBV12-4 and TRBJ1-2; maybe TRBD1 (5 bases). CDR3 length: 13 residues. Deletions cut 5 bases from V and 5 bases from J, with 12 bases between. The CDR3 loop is CASSPTEGYGYTF. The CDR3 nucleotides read TGTGCCAGCAGTCCGACAGAAGGATATGGCTACACCTTC.

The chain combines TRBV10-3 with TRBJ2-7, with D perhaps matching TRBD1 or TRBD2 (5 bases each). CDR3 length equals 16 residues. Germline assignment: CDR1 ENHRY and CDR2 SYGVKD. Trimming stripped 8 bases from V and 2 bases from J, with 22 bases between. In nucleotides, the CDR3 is TGTGCCATCCCGGACGCTATGGGGGATTATCCCTACGAGCAGTACTTC. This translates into CAIPDAMGDYPYEQYF.

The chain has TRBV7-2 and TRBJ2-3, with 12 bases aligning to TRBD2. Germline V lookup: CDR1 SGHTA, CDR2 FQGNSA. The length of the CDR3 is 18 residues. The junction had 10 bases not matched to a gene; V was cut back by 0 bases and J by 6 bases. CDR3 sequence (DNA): TGTGCCAGCAGCTTAGCCCGAGGACTAGCGGGGACAAGGGATACGCAGTATTTT. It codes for CASSLARGLAGTRDTQYF.

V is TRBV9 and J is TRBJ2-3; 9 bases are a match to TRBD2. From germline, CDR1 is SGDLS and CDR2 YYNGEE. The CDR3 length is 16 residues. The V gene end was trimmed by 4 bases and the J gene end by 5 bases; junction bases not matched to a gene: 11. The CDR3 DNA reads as TGTGCCAGCAGCCCTCATAGCGGGAGACAGGGAGATACGCAGTATTTT. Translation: CASSPHSGRQGDTQYF. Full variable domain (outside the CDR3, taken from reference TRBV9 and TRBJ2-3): DSGVTQTPKHLITATGQRVTLRCSPRSGDLSVYWYQQSLDQGLQFLIQYYNGEERAKGNILERFSAQQFPDLHSELNLSSLELGDSALYFCASSPHSGRQGDTQYFGPGTRLTVL.

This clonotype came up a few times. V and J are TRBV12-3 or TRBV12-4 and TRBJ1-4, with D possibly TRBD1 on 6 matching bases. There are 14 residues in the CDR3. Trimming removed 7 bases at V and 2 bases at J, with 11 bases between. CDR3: CASTRGATNEKLFF. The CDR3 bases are TGTGCCAGCACCCGGGGGGCGACTAATGAAAAACTGTTTTTT.

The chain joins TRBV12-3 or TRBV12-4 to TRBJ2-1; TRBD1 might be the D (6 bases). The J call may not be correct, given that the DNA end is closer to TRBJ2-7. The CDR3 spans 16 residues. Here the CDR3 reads CASRGAALTSYNEQYF. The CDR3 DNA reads TGTGCCAGCAGGGGGGCAGCGCTAACGAGCTACAATGAGCAGTACTTC.

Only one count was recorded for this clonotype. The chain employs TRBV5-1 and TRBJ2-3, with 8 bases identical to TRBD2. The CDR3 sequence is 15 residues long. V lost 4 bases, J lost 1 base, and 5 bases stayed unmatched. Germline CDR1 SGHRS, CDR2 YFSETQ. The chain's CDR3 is CASSQIAGRTDTQYF. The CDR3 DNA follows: TGCGCCAGCAGCCAAATAGCGGGGCGCACAGATACGCAGTATTTT.

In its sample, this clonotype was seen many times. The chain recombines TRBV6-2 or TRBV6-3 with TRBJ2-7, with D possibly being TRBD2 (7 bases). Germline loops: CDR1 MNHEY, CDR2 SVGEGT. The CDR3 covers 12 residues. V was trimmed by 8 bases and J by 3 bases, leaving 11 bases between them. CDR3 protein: CASWEGDYEQYF. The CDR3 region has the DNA TGTGCCAGCTGGGAGGGGGACTACGAGCAGTACTTC.

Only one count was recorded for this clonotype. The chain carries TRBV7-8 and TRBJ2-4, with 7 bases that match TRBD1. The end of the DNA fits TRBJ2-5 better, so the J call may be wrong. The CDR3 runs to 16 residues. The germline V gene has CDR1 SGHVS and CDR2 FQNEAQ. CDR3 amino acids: CASSPLDRARQETQYF. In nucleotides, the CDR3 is TGTGCCAGCAGCCCGCTTGACAGGGCAAGACAAGAGACCCAGTACTTC.